One and the same sample provided the 14 T cell receptor beta chains below, sequenced in a study of blood T cell repertoires in COVID-19. Produced via immunoSEQ multiplex PCR; TCRdb's table is partial and in-frame only. The sample holds fewer than 150,000 clones, approximately 84% seen once. The sample was PBMCs or T cells enriched from blood (not recorded which). The source of these receptors is a man over 45 in a cohort exposed to, infected with or recovered from COVID-19 (not recorded which).

V and J are TRBV5-4 and TRBJ2-7; 7 bases match TRBD1. The CDR3 has 14 amino acids. The V segment lost 6 bases and the J segment 7 bases; nucleotides outside the gene matches: 13. Germline lookup yields CDR1 SGHNT and CDR2 YYREEE (reference sequence). The CDR3 DNA sequence: TGTGCCAGCAAACGGGACAGACCATACGTAGAGCAGTACTTC. This codes for CASKRDRPYVEQYF. Together with reference TRBV5-4 and TRBJ2-7, the CDR3 gives the full variable domain: ETGVTQSPTHLIKTRGQQVTLRCSSQSGHNTVSWYQQALGQGPQFIFQYYREEENGRGNFPPRFSGLQFPNYSSELNVNALELDDSALYLCASKRDRPYVEQYFGPGTRLTVT.

The rearrangement links TRBV7-2 to TRBJ1-4; TRBD1 aligns across 8 bases. V lost 5 bases, J lost 7 bases, and 9 bases stayed unmatched. The CDR3 is 15 residues long. Looked up from germline, CDR1 is SGHTA and CDR2 is FQGNSA. The CDR3 reads CASSVSTGASEKLFF. Written as DNA, the CDR3 is TGTGCCAGCAGCGTTTCGACAGGGGCGAGTGAAAAACTGTTTTTT. The full variable domain, in which reference TRBV7-2 and TRBJ1-4 provide the parts outside the CDR3, is GAGVSQSPSNKVTEKGKDVELRCDPISGHTALYWYRQSLGQGLEFLIYFQGNSAPDKSGLPSDRFSAERTGGSVSTLTIQRTQQEDSAVYLCASSVSTGASEKLFFGSGTQLSVL.

The J gene is TRBJ1-1, the V gene TRBV30; D remains unclear. CDR1 is GTSNPN and CDR2 is SVGIG in the germline V gene (reference sequence). Trimming cost V 0 bases and J 5 bases, with 10 bases left between them. CDR3 length: 13 amino acids. This chain's CDR3 is CAWSVLTGTEAFF. The DNA of the CDR3 is TGTGCCTGGAGTGTACTAACCGGGACTGAAGCTTTCTTT. The complete variable domain, with remaining parts taken from reference TRBV30 and TRBJ1-1, reads SQTIHQWPATLVQPVGSPLSLECTVEGTSNPNLYWYRQAAGRGLQLLFYSVGIGQISSEVPQNLSASRPQDRQFILSSKKLLLSDSGFYLCAWSVLTGTEAFFGQGTRLTVV.

The J gene is TRBJ1-2, the V gene TRBV29-1; D gene uncertain. Trimming removed 1 base from V and 5 bases from J, with 8 bases in between. This CDR3 has 12 residues. Germline CDR1 reads SQVTM; CDR2 reads ANQGSEA. The chain's CDR3 is CSVEGRRYGYTF. For the CDR3, the DNA is TGCAGCGTTGAAGGGCGGAGGTATGGCTACACCTTC.

This clone came up once. The chain couples TRBV28 to TRBJ2-7; a weak D match, TRBD2 (7 bases). Germline V CDR1 and CDR2: MDHEN, SYDVKM. This CDR3 region has 15 residues. Trimming cost V 4 bases and J 7 bases, with 20 bases left between them. CDR3 DNA sequence: TGTGCCAGCAGTTGGGGCCGAGGGGGGGTGATTGAGCAGTACTTC. Its protein is CASSWGRGGVIEQYF.

The gene calls are TRBV10-3 and TRBJ1-1, with D unresolved. V was trimmed by 2 bases and J by 4 bases, leaving 8 bases between them. The germline V gene encodes CDR1 ENHRY and CDR2 SYGVKD. This CDR3 is 13 amino acids long. CDR3 amino acids: CAISELRFTEAFF. The DNA of the CDR3 is TGTGCCATCAGTGAGCTGCGGTTCACTGAAGCTTTCTTT.

This clone has a handful of counts. The V gene is TRBV18, the J gene TRBJ1-2, with TRBD1 as a possible D gene (5 bases). Trimming took off 3 bases at V and 5 bases at J, with 25 bases between the two ends. Germline CDR1 and CDR2: KGHSH and LQKENI. This CDR3 region has 18 residues. The CDR3 coding sequence is TGTGCCAGCTCACCCGGCTTAATTCCCGGAGGGGAGTTTTATGGCTACACCTTC. Protein sequence: CASSPGLIPGGEFYGYTF.

CDR3 nucleotides: TGTGCCTGCAGCCCCGGGACTAGCGGGAGGGCCGCCCGGGAGACCCAGTACTTC. This gives the protein CACSPGTSGRAARETQYF. J is TRBJ2-5 and V is TRBV30; 16 bases are shared with TRBD2. Germline V CDR1 and CDR2: GTSNPN, SVGIG (reference sequence). Germline trimming cut 6 bases from V and 5 bases from J; bases unmatched to any gene: 15. There are 18 residues in the CDR3. Full variable domain (outside the CDR3, taken from reference TRBV30 and TRBJ2-5): SQTIHQWPATLVQPVGSPLSLECTVEGTSNPNLYWYRQAAGRGLQLLFYSVGIGQISSEVPQNLSASRPQDRQFILSSKKLLLSDSGFYLCACSPGTSGRAARETQYFGPGTRLLVL.

V usage is TRBV19 and J usage is TRBJ1-1; TRBD1 agrees at 7 bases. Unmatched junction bases numbered 19, after V lost 5 bases and J lost 7 bases. CDR3 length: 17 amino acids. Germline V gene sequence: CDR1 LNHDA, CDR2 SQIVND (reference sequence). The chain's CDR3 is CASSSRLVSTGLNEAFF. The CDR3 nucleotides read TGTGCCAGTAGTTCCCGATTAGTGTCGACAGGGCTGAATGAAGCTTTCTTT.

V and J are TRBV5-1 and TRBJ1-2; possibly TRBD1 for D (5 bases). Trimming removed 2 bases at V and 0 bases at J, with 8 bases between. Germline V gene data show CDR1 as SGHRS and CDR2 as YFSETQ. This CDR3 has 14 residues. The CDR3 is CASSFRGANYGYTF. CDR3 coding DNA: TGCGCCAGCAGCTTCCGGGGGGCTAACTATGGCTACACCTTC.

The V gene is TRBV19, the J gene TRBJ2-7; D is perhaps TRBD2 (5 bases). The CDR3 sequence is 11 residues long. Germline V CDR1 and CDR2: LNHDA, SQIVND (reference sequence). V was clipped by 8 bases and J by 0 bases, with 5 bases between them. CDR3 nucleotide sequence: TGTGCCAGTGGGAGCTCCTACGAGCAGTACTTC. It translates to CASGSSYEQYF. The complete variable domain, with remaining parts taken from reference TRBV19 and TRBJ2-7, reads DGGITQSPKYLFRKEGQNVTLSCEQNLNHDAMYWYRQDPGQGLRLIYYSQIVNDFQKGDIAEGYSVSREKKESFPLTVTSAQKNPTAFYLCASGSSYEQYFGPGTRLTVT.

In its sample, this clone was seen once. This chain joins TRBV12-1 and TRBJ1-3; the table names TRBD1, a call not compared with the DNA. TRBV12-1 is reported as a pseudogene. The CDR3 loop spans 16 amino acids. This chain's CDR3 is CASSFPDRNSGNTIYF. For the CDR3, the DNA is TGTGCCAGCAGCTTCCCCGACAGAAACTCTGGAAACACCATATATTTT.

On this clone itself: The sample holds other DNA sequences that translate to the same CDR3. The rearrangement uses TRBV9 and TRBJ1-1; possibly TRBD1 for D (5 bases). The germline V gene encodes CDR1 SGDLS and CDR2 YYNGEE. The CDR3 has 14 residues. V was clipped by 3 bases and J by 0 bases, with 9 bases between them. The CDR3 DNA is TGTGCCAGCAGCGCCGACAGCCTGAACACTGAAGCTTTCTTT. Amino acid sequence: CASSADSLNTEAFF.

V gene TRBV12-5 combines with J gene TRBJ2-1; 13 bases are shared with TRBD2. Germline V gives CDR1 LGHNT, CDR2 FRNRAP. J was trimmed by 13 bases and V by 1 base; bases with no gene match: 7. The CDR3 has 15 residues. CDR3 residues: CASGLGPTSGGGQFF. The CDR3 DNA sequence: TGTGCTAGTGGTTTGGGACCAACTAGCGGGGGGGGACAGTTCTTC.